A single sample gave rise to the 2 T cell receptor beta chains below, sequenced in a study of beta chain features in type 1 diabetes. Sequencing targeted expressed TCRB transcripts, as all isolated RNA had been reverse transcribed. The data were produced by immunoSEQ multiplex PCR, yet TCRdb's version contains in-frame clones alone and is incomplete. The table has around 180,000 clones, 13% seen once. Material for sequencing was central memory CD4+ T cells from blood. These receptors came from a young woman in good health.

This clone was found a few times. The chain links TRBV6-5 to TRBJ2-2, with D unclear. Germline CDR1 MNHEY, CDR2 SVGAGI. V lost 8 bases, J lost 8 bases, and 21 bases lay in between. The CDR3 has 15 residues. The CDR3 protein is CASSETGRVYGELFF. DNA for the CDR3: TGTGCCAGCTCGGAGACCGGCCGGGTATATGGGGAGCTGTTTTTT.

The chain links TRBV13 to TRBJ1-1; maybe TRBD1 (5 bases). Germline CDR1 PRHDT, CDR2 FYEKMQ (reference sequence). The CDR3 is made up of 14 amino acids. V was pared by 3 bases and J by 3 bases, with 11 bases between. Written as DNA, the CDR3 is TGTGCCAGCAGCTTGGTTGGGGCAGACACTGAAGCTTTCTTT. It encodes CASSLVGADTEAFF.